This TCR beta chain comes out of a study of T cell responses to AZD1222 COVID-19 vaccine. Study-level information: It was second doses at about 4 or about 12 weeks that were pooled.

This CDR3 is built from 15 residues. Germline assignment: CDR1 SGHKS and CDR2 YYEKEE (reference sequence). Trimming removed 0 bases from V and 5 bases from J; junction bases left unmatched: 4. Generated by immunoSEQ multiplex PCR, the TCRdb table keeps only in-frame clones and is missing some. Among 150,000 or so clones listed, 89% were seen once. The sample consisted of peripheral blood, taken on day 0 of AZD1222 vaccination. This chain joins TRBV5-5 and TRBJ1-1; 10 bases match TRBD1. The source is an adult in good health. The CDR3, as DNA: TGTGCCAGCAGCTTGGCCCGGGACAGGGGTACTGAAGCTTTCTTT. Amino acid sequence: CASSLARDRGTEAFF. The variable domain in full, completed from reference TRBV5-5 and TRBJ1-1, reads DAGVTQSPTHLIKTRGQQVTLRCSPISGHKSVSWYQQVLGQGPQFIFQYYEKEERGRGNFPDRFSARQFPNYSSELNVNALLLGDSALYLCASSLARDRGTEAFFGQGTRLTVV.